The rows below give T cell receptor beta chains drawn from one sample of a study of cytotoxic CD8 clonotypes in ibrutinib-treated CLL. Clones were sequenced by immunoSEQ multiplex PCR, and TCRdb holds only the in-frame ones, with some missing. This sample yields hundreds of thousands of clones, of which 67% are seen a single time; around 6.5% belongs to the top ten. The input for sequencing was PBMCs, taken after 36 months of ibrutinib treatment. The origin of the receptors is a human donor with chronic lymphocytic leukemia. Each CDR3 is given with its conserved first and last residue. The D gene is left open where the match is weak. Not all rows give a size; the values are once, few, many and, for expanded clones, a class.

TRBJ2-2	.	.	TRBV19	TGTGCCAGTAGTTGGGCCGGCGCCGGGGAGCTGTTTTTT	CASSWAGAGELFF
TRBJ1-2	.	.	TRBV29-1	TGCAGCCATGTCGGGGGGGGAAACGATGGCTACACCTTC	CSHVGGGNDGYTF
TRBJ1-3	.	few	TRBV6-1	TGTGCCAGCAGTGAACTCAACTCTGGAAACACCATATATTTT	CASSELNSGNTIYF
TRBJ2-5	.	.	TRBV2	TGTGCCAGCAGTGAGATCAGAAGGGAGACCCAGTACTTC	CASSEIRRETQYF
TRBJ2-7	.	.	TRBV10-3	TGTGCCATCAGTGGACAGGATAGCTCCTACGAGCAGTACTTC	CAISGQDSSYEQYF
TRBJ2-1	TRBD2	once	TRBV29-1	TGCAGCGTTTTGGGACTAGCAAGATCAGGTGAGCAGTTCTTC	CSVLGLARSGEQFF
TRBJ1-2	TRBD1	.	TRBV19	TGTGCCAGTAGTATAAACCGGGACAGGGGCTCTGGCTACACCTTC	CASSINRDRGSGYTF
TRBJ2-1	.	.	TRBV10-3	TGTGCCATCAGTAGAAAGGACAATGAGCAGTTCTTC	CAISRKDNEQFF
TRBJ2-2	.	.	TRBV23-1	TGCGCCAGCAGCCCTGAGGGGGGGAAACCAACCGGGGAGCTGTTTTTT	CASSPEGGKPTGELFF
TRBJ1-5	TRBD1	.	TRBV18	TGTGCCAGCTCACTCGACAGGGGGCGATTTCAGCCCCAGCATTTT	CASSLDRGRFQPQHF
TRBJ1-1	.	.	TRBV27	TGTGCCAGCACCTTCGGGGGTGGCACTGAAGCTTTCTTT	CASTFGGGTEAFF
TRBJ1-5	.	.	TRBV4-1	TGCGCCAGCAGCCCCCTGTTCGGGGAGACAAATCAGCCCCAGCATTTT	CASSPLFGETNQPQHF
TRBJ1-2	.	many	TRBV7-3	TGTGCCAGCAGCCCCCCAGGGCCCGACACCTTC	CASSPPGPDTF
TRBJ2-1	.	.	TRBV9	TGTGCCAGCAGCGTAGTTGGGGGCCAAATCTATAATGAGCAGTTCTTC	CASSVVGGQIYNEQFF
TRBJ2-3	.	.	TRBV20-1	TGCAGTGCTACAGGGCTTGATACGCAGTATTTT	CSATGLDTQYF
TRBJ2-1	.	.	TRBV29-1	TGCAGCTCTGCCCTGGACAATGAGCAGTTCTTC	CSSALDNEQFF
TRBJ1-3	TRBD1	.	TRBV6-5	TGTGCCAGCAGAAGACAGGGACTCTCTGGAAACACCATATATTTT	CASRRQGLSGNTIYF
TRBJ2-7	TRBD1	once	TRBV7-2	TGTGCCAGCAGCTGGCCGGGACAGGGGTCCTACGAGCAGTACTTC	CASSWPGQGSYEQYF
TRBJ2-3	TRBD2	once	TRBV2	TGTGCCAGCGGGGAGGGGTTGATGGATACGCAGTATTTT	CASGEGLMDTQYF
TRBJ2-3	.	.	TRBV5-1	TGCGCCAGCACCCTAACCTGGACTAGCACAGATACGCAGTATTTT	CASTLTWTSTDTQYF
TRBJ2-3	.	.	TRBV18	TGTGCCAGCTCACCTTTTACAGAGAGCACAGATACGCAGTATTTT	CASSPFTESTDTQYF
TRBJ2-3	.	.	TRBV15	TGTGCCACCAGCAGAGTCCCCCATCACGTCGACAGCCTGTTCCTGAATACGCAGTATTTT	CATSRVPHHVDSLFLNTQYF
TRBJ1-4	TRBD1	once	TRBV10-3	TGTGCCATCAGTGATTCGGACAGGGATAATGAAAAACTGTTTTTT	CAISDSDRDNEKLFF
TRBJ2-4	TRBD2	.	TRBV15	TGTGCCACCAGCAGAGAGGGACTAGCGGGAGAATTCATTCAGTACTTC	CATSREGLAGEFIQYF
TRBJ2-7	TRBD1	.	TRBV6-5	TGTGCCAGCAGTTACAGACAGGGGAGTGCCTACGAGCAGTACTTC	CASSYRQGSAYEQYF
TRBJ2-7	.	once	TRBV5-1	TGCGCCAGCCGTAGACAGGACTCCTACGAGCAGTACTTC	CASRRQDSYEQYF
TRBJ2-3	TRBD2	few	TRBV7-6	TGTGCCAAGCGGGAGCGGGCAGATACGCAGTATTTT	CAKRERADTQYF
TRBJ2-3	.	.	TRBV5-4	TGTGCCAGCAGCTTGTTACAGGGAAGTCCAGATACGCAGTATTTT	CASSLLQGSPDTQYF
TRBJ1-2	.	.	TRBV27	TGTGCCAGCAGTACCCATCAGGGGTATGGCTACACCTTC	CASSTHQGYGYTF
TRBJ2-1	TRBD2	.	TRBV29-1	TGCAGCGGGACTAGCGGGAGAGGCAATGAGCAGTTCTTC	CSGTSGRGNEQFF